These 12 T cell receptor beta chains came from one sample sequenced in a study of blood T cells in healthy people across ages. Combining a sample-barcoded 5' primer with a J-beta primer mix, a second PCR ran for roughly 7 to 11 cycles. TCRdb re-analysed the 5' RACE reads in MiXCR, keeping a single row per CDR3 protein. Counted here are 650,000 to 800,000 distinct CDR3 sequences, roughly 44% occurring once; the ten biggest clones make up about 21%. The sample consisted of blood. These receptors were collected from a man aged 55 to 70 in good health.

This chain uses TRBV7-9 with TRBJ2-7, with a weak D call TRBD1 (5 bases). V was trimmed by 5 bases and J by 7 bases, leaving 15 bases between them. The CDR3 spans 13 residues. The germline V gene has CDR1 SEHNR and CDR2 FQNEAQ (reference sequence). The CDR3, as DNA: TGTGCCAGCAGCCCGACAGCCCCCTGGGAGCAGTACTTC. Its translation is CASSPTAPWEQYF.

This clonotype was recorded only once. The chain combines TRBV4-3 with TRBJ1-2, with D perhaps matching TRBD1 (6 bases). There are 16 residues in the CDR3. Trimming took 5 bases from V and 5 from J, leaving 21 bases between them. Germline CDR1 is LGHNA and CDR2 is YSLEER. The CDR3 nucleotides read TGCGCCAGCAGCTTGGACCAGGGGCGACGGGGGTATGGCTACACCTTC. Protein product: CASSLDQGRRGYGYTF.

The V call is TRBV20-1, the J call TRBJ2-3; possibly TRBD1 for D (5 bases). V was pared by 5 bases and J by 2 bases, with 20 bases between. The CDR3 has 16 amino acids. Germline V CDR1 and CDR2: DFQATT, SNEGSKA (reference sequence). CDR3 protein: CSALPLGPGATDTQYF. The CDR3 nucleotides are TGCAGTGCTCTCCCCTTAGGCCCTGGGGCCACAGATACGCAGTATTTT.

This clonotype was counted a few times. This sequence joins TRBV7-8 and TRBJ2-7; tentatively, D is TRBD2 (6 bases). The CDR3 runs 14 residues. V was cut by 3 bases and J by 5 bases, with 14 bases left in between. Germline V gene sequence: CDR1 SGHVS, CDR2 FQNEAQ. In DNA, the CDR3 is TGTGCCAGCAGCTTCGTTGGGGCGGGGAACGAGCAGTACTTC. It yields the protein CASSFVGAGNEQYF.

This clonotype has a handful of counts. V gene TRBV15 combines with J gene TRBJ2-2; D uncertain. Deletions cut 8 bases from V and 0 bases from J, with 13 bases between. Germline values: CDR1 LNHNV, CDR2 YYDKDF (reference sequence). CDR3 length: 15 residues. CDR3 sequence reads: CATEWADANTGELFF. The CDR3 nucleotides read TGTGCCACCGAATGGGCAGACGCGAACACCGGGGAGCTGTTTTTT.

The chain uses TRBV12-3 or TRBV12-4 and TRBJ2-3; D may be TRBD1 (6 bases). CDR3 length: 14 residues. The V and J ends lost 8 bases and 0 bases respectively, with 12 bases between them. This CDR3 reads CASRVGASTDTQYF. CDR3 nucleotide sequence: TGTGCCAGCCGAGTGGGGGCTAGCACAGATACGCAGTATTTT.

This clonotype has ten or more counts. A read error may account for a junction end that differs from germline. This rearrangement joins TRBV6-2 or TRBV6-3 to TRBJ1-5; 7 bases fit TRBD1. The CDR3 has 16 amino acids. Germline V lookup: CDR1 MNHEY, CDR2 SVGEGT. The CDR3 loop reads CASSDSWTGRNQPQHF. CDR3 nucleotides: TGTGCCAGCAGTGACTCTTGGACAGGACGCAATCAGCCCCAGCATTTT.

CDR3: CAISRTANTEAFF. Here the CDR3 DNA reads TGTGCCATCAGTCGGACAGCGAACACTGAAGCTTTCTTT. The chain is built from TRBV10-3 and TRBJ1-1, with D perhaps TRBD1 (6 bases). Trimming removed 5 bases from V and 1 base from J, with 8 bases in between. Germline assignment: CDR1 ENHRY and CDR2 SYGVKD. The CDR3 is 13 amino acids.

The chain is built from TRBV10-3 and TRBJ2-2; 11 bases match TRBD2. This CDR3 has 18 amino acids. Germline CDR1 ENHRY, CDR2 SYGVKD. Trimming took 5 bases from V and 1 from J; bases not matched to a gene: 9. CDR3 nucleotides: TGTGCCATCAGTCGCCCTCTAGCGGGGGGAAAGAACACCGGGGAGCTGTTTTTT. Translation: CAISRPLAGGKNTGELFF.

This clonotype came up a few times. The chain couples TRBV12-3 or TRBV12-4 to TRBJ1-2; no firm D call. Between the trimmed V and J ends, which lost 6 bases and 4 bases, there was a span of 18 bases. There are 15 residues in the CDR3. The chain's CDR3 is CASSPDLEGGYGYTF. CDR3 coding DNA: TGTGCCAGCAGCCCGGATTTGGAGGGTGGCTATGGCTACACCTTC.

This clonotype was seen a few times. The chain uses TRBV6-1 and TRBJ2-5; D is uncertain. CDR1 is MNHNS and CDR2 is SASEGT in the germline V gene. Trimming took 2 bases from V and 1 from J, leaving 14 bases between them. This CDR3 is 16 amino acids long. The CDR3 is CASSEFMFGGQETQYF. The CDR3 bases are TGTGCCAGCAGTGAATTCATGTTTGGTGGCCAAGAGACCCAGTACTTC.

Here the CDR3 reads CATSGSDLSSYEQYF. The CDR3 DNA follows: TGTGCCACCAGCGGGAGTGACTTGAGCTCCTACGAGCAGTACTTC. This chain uses TRBV15 with TRBJ2-7, with D perhaps matching TRBD2 (5 bases). Germline V gene lookup returns CDR1 LNHNV and CDR2 YYDKDF (reference sequence). The V and J ends lost 5 bases and 0 bases respectively, with 14 bases between them. The CDR3 totals 15 residues. Full variable domain (remainder filled in from reference TRBV15 and TRBJ2-7): DAMVIQNPRYQVTQFGKPVTLSCSQTLNHNVMYWYQQKSSQAPKLLFHYYDKDFNNEADTPDNFQSRRPNTSFCFLDIRSPGLGDTAMYLCATSGSDLSSYEQYFGPGTRLTVT.